These T cell receptor beta chains were read from a single sample in a study of blood T cell repertoires in COVID-19. Using immunoSEQ multiplex PCR, the repertoire was profiled, and TCRdb retains in-frame clones only, with some absent. The sample gives 310,000 or so clones, around 89% of which show up once; roughly 4% is in the top ten. The sample consisted of peripheral blood. These receptors all stem from a woman in her fifties or sixties with active or convalescent COVID-19. CDR3s include the opening cysteine and the closing phenylalanine or tryptophan. A D gene is named only where the DNA matches it firmly. Only some rows state a clone size, as once, few, many or a class for expanded clones.

>TRBD1|TRBV5-8|-|TRBJ1-1
CASSSLTGASLKAFF
TGTGCCAGCAGCTCGCTGACAGGGGCGTCTTTAAAAGCTTTCTTT
>-|TRBV30|-|TRBJ1-6
CAWSTRDNSPLHF
TGTGCCTGGAGTACCAGGGATAATTCACCCCTCCACTTT
>TRBD1|TRBV19|-|TRBJ1-1
CASRLQGGTEAFF
TGTGCCAGTAGACTTCAGGGGGGAACTGAAGCTTTCTTT
>-|TRBV14|-|TRBJ2-6
CASRASGANVLTF
TGTGCCAGCAGGGCATCTGGGGCCAACGTCCTGACTTTC
>-|TRBV18|once|TRBJ1-2
CASSEVLDGRWGYTF
TGTGCCAGCTCAGAAGTCCTAGACGGCCGCTGGGGCTACACCTTC
>TRBD1|TRBV27|-|TRBJ1-1
CASSLYGTGEGYGNTEAFF
TGTGCCAGCAGTTTATATGGGACAGGGGAGGGATATGGGAACACTGAAGCTTTCTTT
>TRBD2|TRBV5-6|-|TRBJ2-1
CASSYLAGESYNEQFF
TGTGCCAGCAGTTATCTAGCGGGGGAATCCTACAATGAGCAGTTCTTC
>TRBD2|TRBV6-5|-|TRBJ2-3
CASSSSGSTDTQYF
TGTGCCAGCAGTTCTAGCGGAAGCACAGATACGCAGTATTTT
>-|TRBV30|once|TRBJ1-6
CAWSVAGYSPLHF
TGTGCCTGGAGTGTAGCAGGATACTCACCCCTCCACTTT
>-|TRBV28|-|TRBJ2-6
CASSLSGLWGANVLTF
TGTGCCAGCAGTTTGTCGGGTCTCTGGGGGGCCAACGTCCTGACTTTC
>-|TRBV29-1|-|TRBJ2-5
CSVVGLQETQYF
TGCAGCGTTGTGGGACTCCAAGAGACCCAGTACTTC
>TRBD1|TRBV6-5|-|TRBJ2-1
CASSYSRTGGNNEQFF
TGTGCCAGCAGTTACTCCAGGACAGGGGGCAATAATGAGCAGTTCTTC
>TRBD2|TRBV6-2/TRBV6-3|-|TRBJ2-7
CASSLTSGRPSYEQYF
TGTGCCAGCAGCCTGACTAGCGGGAGGCCTTCCTACGAGCAGTACTTC
>-|TRBV3-1/TRBV3-2|-|TRBJ1-6
CASSYSTGTNNSPLHF
TGTGCCAGCAGCTATTCAACAGGGACCAATAATTCACCCCTCCACTTT
>-|TRBV3-1/TRBV3-2|-|TRBJ2-7
CASSQNQAPYEQYF
TGTGCCAGCAGCCAAAACCAGGCCCCCTACGAGCAGTACTTC
>-|TRBV2|few|TRBJ1-6
CASSELGGSPLHF
TGTGCCAGCAGTGAATTGGGAGGTTCACCCCTCCACTTT
>-|TRBV12-5|-|TRBJ1-1
CASGHPSGFLSGAFF
TGTGCTAGTGGCCACCCCTCAGGTTTCCTAAGCGGAGCTTTCTTT
>TRBD1|TRBV5-1|-|TRBJ1-4
CASSLLTGSNEKLFF
TGCGCCAGCAGCTTGTTGACAGGGAGTAATGAAAAACTGTTTTTT
>-|TRBV6-6|-|TRBJ1-1
CASSYFREGEAFF
TGTGCCAGCAGTTACTTCAGGGAGGGTGAAGCTTTCTTT
>TRBD1|TRBV6-2/TRBV6-3|-|TRBJ1-1
CASSYSQGAFKTEAFF
TGTGCCAGCAGTTACTCCCAGGGGGCGTTTAAGACTGAAGCTTTCTTT
>-|TRBV4-2|-|TRBJ2-7
CASSQELSQSEGDEQYF
TGTGCCAGCAGCCAAGAGCTATCCCAGTCGGAGGGCGACGAGCAGTACTTC
>-|TRBV2|-|TRBJ1-4
CASSPGSTNEKLFF
TGTGCCAGCAGTCCCGGTTCGACTAATGAAAAACTGTTTTTT
>TRBD1|TRBV4-1|few|TRBJ1-2
CASSRTGAILDGYTF
TGCGCCAGCAGCCGGACAGGGGCAATTTTGGATGGCTACACCTTC